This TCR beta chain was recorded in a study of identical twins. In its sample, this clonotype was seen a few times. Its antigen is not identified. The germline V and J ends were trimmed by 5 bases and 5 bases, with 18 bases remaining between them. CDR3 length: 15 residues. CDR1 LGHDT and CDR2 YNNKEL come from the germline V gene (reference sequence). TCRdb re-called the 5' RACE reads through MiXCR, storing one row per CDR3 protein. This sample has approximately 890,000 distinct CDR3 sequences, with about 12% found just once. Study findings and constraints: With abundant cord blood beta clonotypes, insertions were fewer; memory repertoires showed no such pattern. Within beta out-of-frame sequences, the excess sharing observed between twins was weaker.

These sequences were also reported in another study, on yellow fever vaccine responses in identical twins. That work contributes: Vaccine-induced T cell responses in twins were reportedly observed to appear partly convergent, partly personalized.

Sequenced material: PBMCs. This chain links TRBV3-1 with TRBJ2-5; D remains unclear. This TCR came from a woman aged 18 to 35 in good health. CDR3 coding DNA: TGTGCCAGCAGCTCCATATTCCCGGTCTGGGAGACCCAGTACTTC. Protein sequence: CASSSIFPVWETQYF.